Included here is one TCR beta chain sequence, with context. The CDR3 is made up of 17 amino acids. Germline V lookup: CDR1 LNHDA, CDR2 SQIVND (reference sequence). V trimming: 2 bases; J trimming: 8 bases; junction bases outside the gene matches: 11. Participant-reported clinical history was the basis for cohort assignment. Two negative PCRs, clearance, or symptom resolution had been documented for recovered Cohort 3 donors. This specimen comes from a study of blood T cell repertoires in COVID-19. Study summary: T cells, B-cell-depleted T cells, or PBMCs supplied cDNA or gDNA.

As originally analysed: Amplification of reference gene primers provided the estimated nucleated cell counts. The method was immunoSEQ multiplex PCR; TCRdb's version includes in-frame clones alone and lacks a portion of them. V, J and clone size are taken as reported in that table, and D and trimming were inferred from the DNA itself. The repertoire includes about 290,000 clones, about 89% of them detected once, and about 1.7% sits in the top ten. Sequencing was done on a sample of PBMCs or T cells enriched from blood (not recorded which). This receptor was identified in a woman in her thirties or forties who had recovered from COVID-19. The chain links TRBV19 to TRBJ2-1; 11 nucleotides align to TRBD2. The CDR3 bases are TGTGCCAGTAGTATAAGAGGGGCTAGCGGGAGGAAGGATGAGCAGTTCTTC. Protein: CASSIRGASGRKDEQFF.